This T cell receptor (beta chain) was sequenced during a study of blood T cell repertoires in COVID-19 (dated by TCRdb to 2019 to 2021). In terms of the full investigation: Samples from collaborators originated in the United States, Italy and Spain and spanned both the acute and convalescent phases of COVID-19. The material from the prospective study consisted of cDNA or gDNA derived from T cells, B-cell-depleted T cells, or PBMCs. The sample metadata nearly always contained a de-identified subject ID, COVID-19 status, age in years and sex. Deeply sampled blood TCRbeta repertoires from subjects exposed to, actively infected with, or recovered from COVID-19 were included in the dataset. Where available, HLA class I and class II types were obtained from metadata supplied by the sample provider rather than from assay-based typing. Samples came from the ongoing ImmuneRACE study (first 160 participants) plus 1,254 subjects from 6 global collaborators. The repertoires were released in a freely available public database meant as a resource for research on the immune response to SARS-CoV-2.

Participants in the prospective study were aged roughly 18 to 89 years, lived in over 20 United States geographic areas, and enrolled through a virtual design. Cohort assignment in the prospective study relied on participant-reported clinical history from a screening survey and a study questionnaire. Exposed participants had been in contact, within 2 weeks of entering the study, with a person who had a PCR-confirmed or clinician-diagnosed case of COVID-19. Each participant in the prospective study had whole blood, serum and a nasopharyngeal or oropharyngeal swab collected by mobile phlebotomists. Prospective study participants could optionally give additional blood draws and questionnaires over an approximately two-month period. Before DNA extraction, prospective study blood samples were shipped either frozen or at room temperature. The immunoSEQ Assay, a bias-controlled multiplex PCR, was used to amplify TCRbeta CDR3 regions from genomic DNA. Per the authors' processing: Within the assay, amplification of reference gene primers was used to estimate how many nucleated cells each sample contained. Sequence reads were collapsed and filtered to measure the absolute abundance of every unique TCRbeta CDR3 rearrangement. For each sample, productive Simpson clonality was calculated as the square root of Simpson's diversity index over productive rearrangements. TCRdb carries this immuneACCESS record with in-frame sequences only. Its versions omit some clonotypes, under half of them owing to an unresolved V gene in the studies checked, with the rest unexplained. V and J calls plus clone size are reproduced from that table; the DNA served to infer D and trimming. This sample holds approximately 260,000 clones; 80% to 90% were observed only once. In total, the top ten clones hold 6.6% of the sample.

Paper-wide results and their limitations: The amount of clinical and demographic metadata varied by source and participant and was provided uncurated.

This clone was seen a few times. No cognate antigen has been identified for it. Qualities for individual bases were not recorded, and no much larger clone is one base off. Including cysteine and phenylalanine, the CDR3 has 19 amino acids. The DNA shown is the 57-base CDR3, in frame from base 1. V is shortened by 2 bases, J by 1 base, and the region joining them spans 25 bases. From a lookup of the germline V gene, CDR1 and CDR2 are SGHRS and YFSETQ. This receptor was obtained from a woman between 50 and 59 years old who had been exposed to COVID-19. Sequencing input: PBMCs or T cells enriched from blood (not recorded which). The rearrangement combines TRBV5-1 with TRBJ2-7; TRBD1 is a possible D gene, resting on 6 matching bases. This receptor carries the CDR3 CASSFGTFTGLRGSYEQYF. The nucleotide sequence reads TGCGCCAGCAGCTTTGGGACCTTCACAGGGTTAAGAGGTTCCTACGAGCAGTACTTC.